The 21 T cell receptor beta chains given below trace back to one sample, sequenced in a study of blood T cells in healthy people across ages (dated by TCRdb to between 2015 and 2016). Receptor libraries were prepared by 5' RACE. The reads were generated on an Illumina HiSeq 2500. A second about 7 to 11 cycle PCR used a sample-barcoded 5' primer and a J-beta primer mix. The raw public reads went through TCRdb reprocessing: fastp at Q25, MiXCR clone calling, in-frame beta chains kept. Merged by CDR3 protein, the rows form single entries marked with the most common genes and DNA. The sample table records about 830,000 distinct CDR3 sequences; approximately 67% of these occur just once. The ten most abundant clones make up about a quarter of the sample. The sample was blood. The receptors originated from a young man in good health.

The rearrangement links TRBV29-1 to TRBJ2-1, with 11 bases identical to TRBD2. V trimming: 7 bases; J trimming: 6 bases; junction bases outside the gene matches: 8. Germline V lookup: CDR1 SQVTM, CDR2 ANQGSEA. The CDR3 runs 14 residues. The CDR3 spells CSARLAGSPNEQFF. CDR3 sequence (DNA): TGCAGCGCTAGACTAGCGGGGAGTCCCAATGAGCAGTTCTTC.

This clonotype was seen just once. The chain employs TRBV6-5 and TRBJ2-4; a weak D match, TRBD1 (5 bases). Germline V gene lookup returns CDR1 MNHEY and CDR2 SVGAGI. The CDR3 spans 17 residues. V was shortened by 2 bases and J by 13 bases, with 27 bases between the two germline ends. The CDR3, as DNA: TGTGCCAGCAGTTACGAAGGCAGGGCGCCTGCTTATTCGGAGCAGTACTTC. Amino acids: CASSYEGRAPAYSEQYF.

The genes are TRBV7-2 and TRBJ2-1; 7 bases are shared with TRBD2. Trimming cost V 2 bases and J 12 bases; bases outside gene matches: 7. The germline gives CDR1 SGHTA, CDR2 FQGNSA. The CDR3 sequence is 13 residues long. CDR3 sequence reads: CASSLNRWGGQFF. The CDR3 DNA follows: TGTGCCAGCAGCTTAAACCGGTGGGGGGGGCAGTTCTTC. Variable domain in full (rest from reference TRBV7-2 and TRBJ2-1): GAGVSQSPSNKVTEKGKDVELRCDPISGHTALYWYRQSLGQGLEFLIYFQGNSAPDKSGLPSDRFSAERTGGSVSTLTIQRTQQEDSAVYLCASSLNRWGGQFFGPGTRLTVL.

The chain combines TRBV6-2 or TRBV6-3 with TRBJ2-3; 7 nucleotides line up with TRBD1. Germline CDR1 reads MNHEY; CDR2 reads SVGEGT. With V trimmed by 6 bases and J by 3 bases, 3 bases remained unmatched. The CDR3 covers 13 residues. The CDR3 nucleotides are TGTGCCAGCAGAGTGACAGGGACAGATACGCAGTATTTT. Amino acid sequence: CASRVTGTDTQYF.

This rearrangement joins TRBV15 to TRBJ2-4, with 7 bases aligning to TRBD1. Germline-derived CDR1 and CDR2 are LNHNV and YYDKDF (reference sequence). The CDR3 loop spans 15 amino acids. Trimming at V came to 3 bases and at J to 15 bases, leaving 17 bases not matched to a gene. CDR3 loop: CATSSARDSLYERYF. The CDR3, as DNA: TGTGCCACCAGCAGTGCTCGGGACAGTCTTTACGAGCGGTACTTC. The full variable domain, rest sourced from reference TRBV15 and TRBJ2-4, is DAMVIQNPRYQVTQFGKPVTLSCSQTLNHNVMYWYQQKSSQAPKLLFHYYDKDFNNEADTPDNFQSRRPNTSFCFLDIRSPGLGDTAMYLCATSSARDSLYERYFGAGTRLSVL.

The V gene is TRBV7-2, the J gene TRBJ2-2; tentatively, D is TRBD1 (5 bases). This CDR3 is built from 15 residues. Germline V lookup: CDR1 SGHTA, CDR2 FQGNSA. The V and J ends lost 5 bases and 0 bases respectively, with 10 bases between them. DNA for the CDR3: TGTGCCAGCAGCCAAGACAGCCCGAACACCGGGGAGCTGTTTTTT. Protein: CASSQDSPNTGELFF.

V usage is TRBV28 and J usage is TRBJ2-5; TRBD2 agrees at 12 bases. The germline gives CDR1 MDHEN, CDR2 SYDVKM. The CDR3 runs 16 residues. After removal of 0 bases from V and 4 bases from J, the junction contained 3 bases not matched to a gene. This chain's CDR3 is CASSLWLAGGPETQYF. In DNA, the CDR3 is TGTGCCAGCAGTTTATGGCTAGCGGGGGGGCCAGAGACCCAGTACTTC.

CDR3 residues: CATSSGGLYYEQYF. In DNA, the CDR3 is TGTGCCACCAGCAGCGGGGGCCTGTACTACGAGCAGTACTTC. J is TRBJ2-7 and V is TRBV15; D may be TRBD1 or TRBD2 (6 bases each). This CDR3 contains 14 residues. The V gene lost 3 bases and the J gene lost 3 bases, with 12 bases spanning the gap. CDR1 is LNHNV, CDR2 YYDKDF, per germline (reference sequence).

A word on this clonotype: The germline gene is not matched at one end of the junction; a read error may be the cause. This chain links TRBV4-3 with TRBJ2-4; 7 positions match TRBD2. The DNA end favors TRBJ2-7, so the J call may be wrong. CDR1 is LGHNA, CDR2 YSLEER, per germline. The CDR3 spans 17 residues. The CDR3 here is CASGQDSSQSGVYEQYF. The CDR3 nucleotides read TGCGCCAGCGGCCAAGATTCTTCCCAGAGCGGGGTTTACGAGCAGTACTTC.

A remark on this clonotype: Compared with germline, one end of the junction differs, possibly owing to a read error. The chain employs TRBV5-6 and TRBJ1-2; 8 bases agree with TRBD1. This CDR3 comprises 16 residues. Germline lookup yields CDR1 SGHDT and CDR2 YYEEEE. CDR3 DNA: TGTGCCAGCAGTCTCGACAGGGGCCAAACTAACTACGGCTACACCTTC. It yields the protein CASSLDRGQTNYGYTF.

The rearrangement joins TRBV7-2 to TRBJ2-2; possibly TRBD2 for D (6 bases). The CDR3 is 14 residues long. V was clipped by 5 bases and J by 7 bases, with 14 bases between them. Per germline, CDR1 SGHTA and CDR2 FQGNSA. The CDR3 loop is CASSPGTQNGELFF. The CDR3 DNA sequence: TGTGCCAGCAGCCCCGGGACTCAAAACGGGGAGCTGTTTTTT.

The genes are TRBV4-1 and TRBJ2-5, with D possibly matching TRBD1 (5 bases). Germline CDR1 is MGHRA and CDR2 is YSYEKL. With 0 bases removed from V and 4 bases from J, the gap between germline ends came to 12 bases. The CDR3 consists of 15 residues. CDR3: CASSQDSRVAETQYF. CDR3 DNA: TGCGCCAGCAGCCAAGATTCCAGGGTTGCAGAGACCCAGTACTTC.

The chain couples TRBV7-9 to TRBJ2-5; D is possibly TRBD2 (6 bases). Per germline, CDR1 SEHNR and CDR2 FQNEAQ (reference sequence). The CDR3 runs 14 residues. Deletions cut 1 base from V and 4 bases from J, with 10 bases between. The CDR3 loop reads CASSLVWRGETQYF. CDR3 bases: TGTGCCAGCAGCTTAGTGTGGCGGGGAGAGACCCAGTACTTC.

The table lists this clonotype with a few counts. The chain recombines TRBV6-1 with TRBJ2-5; D call uncertain. Gene TRBJ2-7 matches the end of the DNA better, so the J call may be wrong. Germline CDR1 MNHNS, CDR2 SASEGT. This CDR3 region has 15 residues. CDR3 coding DNA: TGTGCCAGCAGTGATTTAGGCAGCGACTGGGACGAGCAGTACTTC. Translated, it gives CASSDLGSDWDEQYF.

The chain combines TRBV18 with TRBJ2-6; D perhaps matches TRBD1 (5 bases). V was cut by 6 bases and J by 0 bases, with 15 bases left in between. The CDR3 has 17 residues. CDR1 and CDR2 (germline): KGHSH, LQKENI. The CDR3 bases are TGTGCCAGCTCGGTCCAGGGTACGAGCTCTGGGGCCAACGTCCTGACTTTC. It yields the protein CASSVQGTSSGANVLTF.

This rearrangement joins TRBV4-2 to TRBJ1-2; the D is unclear. Trimming took 1 base from V and 7 from J, leaving 10 bases between them. Germline V CDR1 and CDR2: LGHNA, YNFKEQ. This CDR3 has 13 amino acids. CDR3 region: CASSQGANSGYTF. In nucleotides, the CDR3 is TGTGCCAGCAGCCAAGGAGCCAACAGTGGCTACACCTTC.

This clonotype was observed a few times. The CDR3 region is CSAHSGASYEQYF. CDR3 sequence (DNA): TGCAGCGCCCATAGCGGGGCCTCCTACGAGCAGTACTTC. This chain joins TRBV29-1 and TRBJ2-7; TRBD2 matches 8 bases. V shed 7 bases, J shed 0 bases, and the junction held 5 bases outside the gene matches. The CDR3 is 13 residues long. In germline, CDR1 is SQVTM, CDR2 ANQGSEA.

The chain has TRBV28 and TRBJ2-4; D is unclear. Trimming pared 5 bases from V and 0 bases from J, leaving 14 bases between. Per germline, CDR1 MDHEN and CDR2 SYDVKM. This CDR3 has 16 residues. CDR3 region: CASSPPMTLAKNIQYF. For the CDR3, the DNA is TGTGCCAGCAGTCCTCCCATGACCTTAGCCAAAAACATTCAGTACTTC.

This clonotype occurred once. The CDR3 DNA reads TGTGCCAGCAGTGCACAAAGGGGCTTCGAGACCCAGTACTTC. Translation: CASSAQRGFETQYF. The V gene is TRBV6-1, the J gene TRBJ2-5; weak D call: TRBD1 (5 bases). Trimming shortened V by 4 bases and J by 5 bases, and 14 bases separated the two germline ends. The germline V gene encodes CDR1 MNHNS and CDR2 SASEGT. There are 14 residues in the CDR3.

V is TRBV6-6 and J is TRBJ2-1; D perhaps matches TRBD1 (6 bases). Between the trimmed V and J ends, which lost 6 bases and 1 base, there was a span of 16 bases. This CDR3 spans 16 amino acids. Germline CDR1 reads MNHNY; CDR2 reads SVGAGI (reference sequence). The CDR3 DNA reads TGTGCCAGCAGCCTCGCCCAGAGGGGGTCCTACAATGAGCAGTTCTTC. Translation gives CASSLAQRGSYNEQFF.

The chain has TRBV6-2 or TRBV6-3 and TRBJ2-2, with 7 bases that match TRBD1. CDR3 size: 15 residues. The ends lost 5 bases at V and 3 bases at J; junction bases unmatched: 6. Germline V lookup: CDR1 MNHEY, CDR2 SVGEGT. CDR3 DNA: TGTGCCAGCAGTAACCCCCAGGGGGACACCGGGGAGCTGTTTTTT. Translation: CASSNPQGDTGELFF.